One and the same sample provided the 7 T cell receptor beta chains below, sequenced in a study of blood T cell repertoires in COVID-19. Profiling relied on immunoSEQ multiplex PCR, and the TCRdb table lists in-frame clones only, not all of them. The sample has fewer than 500,000 clones, around 89% seen once. Sequences were obtained from PBMCs or T cells enriched from blood (not recorded which). These receptor sequences come from a woman aged 30 to 39 with acute COVID-19.

This rearrangement joins TRBV30 to TRBJ1-2; no clear D. Germline lookup yields CDR1 GTSNPN and CDR2 SVGIG (reference sequence). There are 13 residues in the CDR3. Trimming took 0 bases from V and 7 from J, leaving 12 bases between them. The CDR3: CAWSVRRGAGYTF. Written as DNA, the CDR3 is TGTGCCTGGAGTGTCCGGCGGGGAGCTGGCTACACCTTC.

The rearrangement links TRBV3-1 (or the pseudogene TRBV3-2) to TRBJ2-1, with 16 bases matching TRBD2. Germline values: CDR1 LGHDT, CDR2 YNNKEL (reference sequence). The CDR3 is 21 residues long. Trimming removed 4 bases from V and 5 bases from J; junction bases left unmatched: 17. This chain's CDR3 is CASSPRSGTSGGGAIHNEQFF. CDR3 bases: TGTGCCAGCAGCCCGCGATCCGGGACTAGCGGGGGGGGCGCTATCCACAATGAGCAGTTCTTC.

The V and J genes are TRBV15 and TRBJ2-1; 9 bases map to TRBD2. Germline lookup yields CDR1 LNHNV and CDR2 YYDKDF (reference sequence). V shed 6 bases, J shed 5 bases, and the junction held 5 bases outside the gene matches. The CDR3 runs to 14 residues. CDR3 sequence (DNA): TGTGCCACCAGGGGCGGGGGGGCCAACAATGAGCAGTTCTTC. Amino acids: CATRGGGANNEQFF. Filled out from reference TRBV15 and TRBJ2-1, the complete variable domain reads DAMVIQNPRYQVTQFGKPVTLSCSQTLNHNVMYWYQQKSSQAPKLLFHYYDKDFNNEADTPDNFQSRRPNTSFCFLDIRSPGLGDTAMYLCATRGGGANNEQFFGPGTRLTVL.

The V call is TRBV7-2, the J call TRBJ1-2; 7 bases line up with TRBD1. Germline V gene data show CDR1 as SGHTA and CDR2 as FQGNSA. With V trimmed by 4 bases and J by 6 bases, 11 bases remained unmatched. This CDR3 region has 15 residues. Here the CDR3 DNA reads TGTGCCAGCAGCTCAGTGGGGACAGCCATTGATGGCTACACCTTC. This encodes CASSSVGTAIDGYTF.

The chain recombines TRBV29-1 with TRBJ1-4; 8 nucleotides agree with TRBD1. J gave up 7 bases and V 6 bases, and 7 bases lay outside the gene matches. CDR1 is SQVTM and CDR2 is ANQGSEA in the germline V gene. The CDR3 has 13 amino acids. The CDR3 DNA follows: TGCAGCGTAAATACAGGGGGGAGTGAAAAACTGTTTTTT. Translating gives CSVNTGGSEKLFF.

This chain joins TRBV30 and TRBJ1-2; D is perhaps TRBD1 (5 bases). The CDR3 contains 13 residues. The germline CDR1 and CDR2 sequences are GTSNPN and SVGIG (reference sequence). Trimming shortened V by 1 base and J by 5 bases, and 11 bases separated the two germline ends. DNA for the CDR3: TGTGCCTGGAGTGCCTCCGGGGGATATGGCTACACCTTC. Translation: CAWSASGGYGYTF.

As to this clone: Within the sample, other DNA sequences also encode this same CDR3. The chain carries TRBV5-1 and TRBJ2-2; D gene unclear. Trimming stripped 0 bases from V and 0 bases from J, with 6 bases between. The CDR3 covers 15 residues. CDR1 and CDR2 (germline): SGHRS, YFSETQ. The CDR3 DNA sequence: TGCGCCAGCAGCTTGGACAGACCGAACACCGGGGAGCTGTTTTTT. Protein sequence: CASSLDRPNTGELFF.